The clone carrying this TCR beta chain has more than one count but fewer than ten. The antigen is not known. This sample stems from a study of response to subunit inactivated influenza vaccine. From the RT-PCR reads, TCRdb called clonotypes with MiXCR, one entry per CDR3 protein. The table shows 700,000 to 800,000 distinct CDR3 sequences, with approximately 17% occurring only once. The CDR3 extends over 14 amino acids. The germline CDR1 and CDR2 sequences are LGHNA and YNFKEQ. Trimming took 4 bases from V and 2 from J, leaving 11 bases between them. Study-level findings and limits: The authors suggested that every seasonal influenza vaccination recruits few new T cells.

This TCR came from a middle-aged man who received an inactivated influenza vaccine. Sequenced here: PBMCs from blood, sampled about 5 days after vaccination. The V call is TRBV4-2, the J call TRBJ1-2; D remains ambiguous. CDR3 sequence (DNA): TGTGCCAGCAGCCTTACTCTTTCCAACTATGGCTACACCTTC. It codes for CASSLTLSNYGYTF.